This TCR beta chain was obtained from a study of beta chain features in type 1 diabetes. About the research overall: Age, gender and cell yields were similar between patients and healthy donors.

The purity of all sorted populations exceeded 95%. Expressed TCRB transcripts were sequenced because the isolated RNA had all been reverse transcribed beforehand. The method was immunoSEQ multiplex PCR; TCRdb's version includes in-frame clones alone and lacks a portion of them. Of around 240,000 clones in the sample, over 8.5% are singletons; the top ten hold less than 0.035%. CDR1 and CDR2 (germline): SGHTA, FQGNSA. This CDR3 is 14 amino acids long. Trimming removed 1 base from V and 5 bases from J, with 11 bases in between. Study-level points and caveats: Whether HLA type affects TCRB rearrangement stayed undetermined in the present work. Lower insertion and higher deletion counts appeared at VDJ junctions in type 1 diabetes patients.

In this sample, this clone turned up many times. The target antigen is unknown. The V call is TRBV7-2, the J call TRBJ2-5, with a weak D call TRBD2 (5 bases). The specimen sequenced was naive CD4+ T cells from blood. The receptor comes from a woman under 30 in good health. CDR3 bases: TGTGCCAGCAGCTTAGATCTAGCTGAGGAGACCCAGTACTTC. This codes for CASSLDLAEETQYF.